This T cell receptor (beta chain) originates from a study of T cell responses to AZD1222 COVID-19 vaccine. Study-wide findings and caveats: Repertoire samples came only from after the peak T cell response. Reports say nearly half of spike-specific TCRs go after unmutated variant regions.

On this clone: Its cognate antigen is unknown.

The CDR3 covers 16 residues. Germline lookup yields CDR1 SGHAT and CDR2 FQNNGV. The germline V and J ends were trimmed by 5 bases and 4 bases, with 17 bases remaining between them. Produced via immunoSEQ multiplex PCR; TCRdb's table is partial and in-frame only. The sample holds fewer than 120,000 clones; 88% are singletons and the top ten take 1.5% to 2%. The chain recombines TRBV11-2 with TRBJ2-2; TRBD1 is a possible D gene (6 bases). The specimen was peripheral blood, collected on day 0 of AZD1222 vaccination. The TCR sequence derives from an adult in good health. The CDR3 DNA reads as TGTGCCAGCAGCCCACCTTACAGGGCCGCCACCGGGGAGCTGTTTTTT. Its protein is CASSPPYRAATGELFF.